The 9 T cell receptor beta chains below were found in one sample sequenced in a study of blood T cells in healthy people across ages. Using a J-beta primer mix together with a sample-barcoded 5' primer, a second PCR was run for about 6 to 12 cycles. TCRdb re-called the 5' RACE reads with MiXCR, one entry per CDR3 protein. The table shows more than 750,000 distinct CDR3 sequences, with roughly 29% occurring only once. Separately, the same data were catalogued under a study of T cells of mothers and their children.

Sequenced: blood. These receptors all stem from a woman in her 40s in good health.

The V call is TRBV3-1, the J call TRBJ1-2; D uncertain. The V gene lost 0 bases and the J gene lost 2 bases, with 16 bases spanning the gap. The CDR3 length is 17 residues. Germline V gene lookup returns CDR1 LGHDT and CDR2 YNNKEL (reference sequence). CDR3 residues: CASSQDPGLFSNYGYTF. In nucleotides, the CDR3 is TGTGCCAGCAGCCAAGACCCCGGACTCTTCTCCAACTATGGCTACACCTTC. Variable domain in full (rest from reference TRBV3-1 and TRBJ1-2): DTAVSQTPKYLVTQMGNDKSIKCEQNLGHDTMYWYKQDSKKFLKIMFSYNNKELIINETVPNRFSPKSPDKAHLNLHINSLELGDSAVYFCASSQDPGLFSNYGYTFGSGTRLTVV.

The gene calls are TRBV18 and TRBJ2-3; either TRBD1 or TRBD2 may fit D (5 bases each). From germline, CDR1 is KGHSH and CDR2 LQKENI. V dropped 2 bases and J dropped 6 bases, with 15 bases sitting between them. This CDR3 is 15 amino acids long. For the CDR3, the DNA is TGTGCCAGCTCACCAATTGGGCTAGCAGGGGATACGCAGTATTTT. Its translation: CASSPIGLAGDTQYF.

This clonotype showed up just a few times. This chain connects TRBV18 to TRBJ1-1, with TRBD1 identical over 7 bases. After removal of 3 bases from V and 1 base from J, the junction contained 8 bases not matched to a gene. Germline V gives CDR1 KGHSH, CDR2 LQKENI. The CDR3 is 16 amino acids. In DNA form, the CDR3 reads TGTGCCAGCTCACCCTCGGCGGCAGGGGGGAACACTGAAGCTTTCTTT. Amino acid sequence: CASSPSAAGGNTEAFF.

This clonotype appeared many times. This chain connects TRBV21-1 to TRBJ1-2; the table's D gene call, TRBD1, was not cross checked with the DNA. TRBV21-1 is flagged as a pseudogene. The CDR3 extends over 16 amino acids. CDR3 coding DNA: TGTGCCAGCAGCCGAGCTTCAAACAGGGTAATCTATGGCTACACCTTC. Its translation is CASSRASNRVIYGYTF.

Worth noting for this clonotype: Sequence at one end of the junction differs from germline and may be a read error. This chain connects TRBV20-1 to TRBJ2-4; D is possibly TRBD2 (6 bases). Germline CDR1 reads DFQATT; CDR2 reads SNEGSKA (reference sequence). This CDR3 spans 11 amino acids. This CDR3 reads CGAGDSLAEYF. The CDR3 DNA is TGCGGTGCTGGAGACTCACTAGCAGAGTACTTC.

A few counts support this clonotype. The chain employs TRBV7-9 and TRBJ1-6, with D hard to call. CDR3 length: 15 residues. Trimming took off 5 bases at V and 6 bases at J, with 14 bases between the two ends. Germline-derived CDR1 and CDR2 are SEHNR and FQNEAQ (reference sequence). CDR3 sequence (DNA): TGTGCCAGCAGCCCACGGCCGCCGGGTAATTCACCCCTCCACTTT. It is translated as CASSPRPPGNSPLHF.

This clonotype showed up just a few times. The V gene is TRBV6-5, the J gene TRBJ2-1; D may correspond to TRBD1 or TRBD2 (5 bases each). V dropped 8 bases and J dropped 5 bases, with 16 bases sitting between them. The CDR3 spans 14 residues. Germline values: CDR1 MNHEY, CDR2 SVGAGI. CDR3 loop: CASGTAAGDNEQFF. In DNA form, the CDR3 reads TGTGCCAGCGGGACGGCCGCCGGGGACAATGAGCAGTTCTTC.

Remarks on this clonotype: This sequence may be a read error, since a much larger clone differs from it by one base. The CDR3 spells CASSPKSSYEQYF. The CDR3, as DNA: TGTGCCAGCAGCCCCAAGAGCTCCTACGAGCAGTACTTC. The chain recombines TRBV12-3 or TRBV12-4 with TRBJ2-7; D not certain. The germline V and J ends were trimmed by 6 bases and 0 bases, with 9 bases remaining between them. The CDR3 has 13 amino acids.

This clonotype came up a few times. This rearrangement joins TRBV7-9 to TRBJ1-4, with a tentative D call TRBD1 (5 bases). This CDR3 has 10 amino acids. The V and J ends lost 8 bases and 12 bases respectively, with 10 bases between them. Germline V lookup: CDR1 SEHNR, CDR2 FQNEAQ (reference sequence). The CDR3 reads CASGTVELFF. CDR3 in DNA: TGTGCCAGCGGGACGGTGGAACTGTTTTTT.